This T cell receptor beta chain was documented in a study of T cells in Graves' hyperthyroidism and ophthalmopathy. Per the germline V gene, CDR1 is DFQATT and CDR2 is SNEGSKA (reference sequence). V was clipped by 5 bases and J by 7 bases; unmatched bases: 9. The CDR3 has 13 amino acids. RNA transcripts gave rise to amplified TCR beta CDR3 regions. First-round RT-PCR of the TCR CDR3 relied on the HTBI primer set. TCRdb analysed the multiplex PCR reads with MiXCR anew, one entry per CDR3 protein. The sample has hundreds of thousands of distinct CDR3 sequences; 13% are singletons. Only a few counts were recorded for this clonotype.

The V gene is TRBV20-1, the J gene TRBJ1-1, with 8 nucleotides matching TRBD1. Material for sequencing was blood. This clonotype originated in a woman aged 18-30 years with Graves' hyperthyroidism. The CDR3 DNA is TGCAGTGCTGCTACAGGGGGGGTTGTTGAAGCTTTCTTT. It codes for CSAATGGVVEAFF.